The rows below give T cell receptor beta chains drawn from one sample of a study of T cells in Graves' hyperthyroidism and ophthalmopathy. TCRdb called the multiplex PCR reads again in MiXCR, with one record for every CDR3 protein. Among about 840,000 distinct CDR3 sequences listed, about two fifths were seen once. The sequenced sample consisted of blood. The receptor set was obtained from a man younger than 35 with Graves' hyperthyroidism. CDR3s include the opening cysteine and the closing phenylalanine or tryptophan. A D gene is named only where the DNA matches it firmly. Some rows have no size entry. The others give once, few or many, or a class for an expanded clone.

v_gene: TRBV7-2; d_gene: .; abundance: .; j_gene: TRBJ1-3; len: 14; CDR3nt: TGTGCCAGCAGCACCTACAGGGTTCGCAACACCATATATTTT; CDR3aa: CASSTYRVRNTIYF
v_gene: TRBV2; d_gene: TRBD2; abundance: few; j_gene: TRBJ2-1; len: 18; CDR3nt: TGTGCCAGCAGTGAGAGGACTAGCGGGAGACCCGTTACGGATGAGCAGTTCTTC; CDR3aa: CASSERTSGRPVTDEQFF
v_gene: TRBV5-1; d_gene: .; abundance: few; j_gene: TRBJ2-7; len: 13; CDR3nt: TGCGCCAGCAGCGTTACAGGTTCCTACGAGCAGTACTTC; CDR3aa: CASSVTGSYEQYF
v_gene: TRBV5-1; d_gene: TRBD1; abundance: few; j_gene: TRBJ1-3; len: 17; CDR3nt: TGCGCCAGCAGCCCGGATCGACAGGGAAGCTCTGGAAACACCATATATTTT; CDR3aa: CASSPDRQGSSGNTIYF
v_gene: TRBV29-1; d_gene: .; abundance: .; j_gene: TRBJ1-2; len: 14; CDR3nt: TGCAGCGTTGGACCGCGGGAGGGGAACTATGGCTACACCTTC; CDR3aa: CSVGPREGNYGYTF
v_gene: TRBV29-1; d_gene: .; abundance: .; j_gene: TRBJ1-1; len: 11; CDR3nt: TGCAGCGTTGAAAGGGAGGGGGAAGCTTTCTTT; CDR3aa: CSVEREGEAFF
v_gene: TRBV6-5; d_gene: .; abundance: .; j_gene: TRBJ1-5; len: 13; CDR3nt: TGTGCCAGCGGGACTTTCAGCAATCAGCCCCAGCATTTT; CDR3aa: CASGTFSNQPQHF
v_gene: TRBV2; d_gene: .; abundance: once; j_gene: TRBJ2-5; len: 16; CDR3nt: TGTGCCAGCAGTGGCGTCCTAGACCCCGGGCAAGAGACCCAGTACTTC; CDR3aa: CASSGVLDPGQETQYF
v_gene: TRBV20-1; d_gene: TRBD1; abundance: few; j_gene: TRBJ1-4; len: 14; CDR3nt: TGCAGTGCTGGCCAGGACAGGGGTCATGAAAAACTGTTTTTT; CDR3aa: CSAGQDRGHEKLFF
v_gene: TRBV20-1; d_gene: .; abundance: .; j_gene: TRBJ1-6; len: 17; CDR3nt: TGCAGTGCTAGAGATCGGGGAAGGGGTTCCTATAATTCACCCCTCCACTTT; CDR3aa: CSARDRGRGSYNSPLHF
v_gene: TRBV10-3; d_gene: .; abundance: .; j_gene: TRBJ2-7; len: 11; CDR3nt: TGTGCCATCAGTGACGATTACGAGCAATACTTC; CDR3aa: CAISDDYEQYF
v_gene: TRBV12-3/TRBV12-4; d_gene: TRBD1; abundance: once; j_gene: TRBJ1-4; len: 16; CDR3nt: TGTGCCAGCAGTGACTTTCGGGACAGGGAGGACGAAAAACTGTTTTTT; CDR3aa: CASSDFRDREDEKLFF
v_gene: TRBV5-1; d_gene: .; abundance: few; j_gene: TRBJ1-6; len: 15; CDR3nt: TGCGCCAGCAGCTTGAGGACTCTATATAATTCACCCCTCCACTTT; CDR3aa: CASSLRTLYNSPLHF
v_gene: TRBV7-9; d_gene: .; abundance: .; j_gene: TRBJ1-5; len: 16; CDR3nt: TGTGCCAGCAGCTTAGAGGCCAGGGGTAGCAATCAGCCCCAGCATTTT; CDR3aa: CASSLEARGSNQPQHF
v_gene: TRBV29-1; d_gene: .; abundance: many; j_gene: TRBJ1-1; len: 11; CDR3nt: TGCAGCGTTGAGGAAGGGTCCCTGACCTTCTTT; CDR3aa: CSVEEGSLTFF
v_gene: TRBV5-1; d_gene: TRBD1; abundance: .; j_gene: TRBJ2-7; len: 15; CDR3nt: TGCGCCAGCAGCTTTGACAGGGGTTACTCCTACGAGCAGTACTTC; CDR3aa: CASSFDRGYSYEQYF
v_gene: TRBV29-1; d_gene: .; abundance: many; j_gene: TRBJ1-4; len: 14; CDR3nt: TGCAGCGTCTCACTTCGCAGGCGCGGTGAAAAACTGTTTTTT; CDR3aa: CSVSLRRRGEKLFF
v_gene: TRBV13; d_gene: .; abundance: few; j_gene: TRBJ1-3; len: 14; CDR3nt: TGTGCCAGCAGCTTAGAGGCAGGGGAAAACACCATATATTTT; CDR3aa: CASSLEAGENTIYF
v_gene: TRBV10-2; d_gene: TRBD1; abundance: .; j_gene: TRBJ1-6; len: 17; CDR3nt: TGTGCCAGCAGTTCCATTTGGACAGGCCAAGACGATTCACCCCTCCACTTT; CDR3aa: CASSSIWTGQDDSPLHF
v_gene: TRBV7-2; d_gene: TRBD1; abundance: many; j_gene: TRBJ1-1; len: 13; CDR3nt: TGTGCCAGCAGCACCCAGGGGGCTACTGAAGCTTTCTTT; CDR3aa: CASSTQGATEAFF
v_gene: TRBV9; d_gene: TRBD1; abundance: .; j_gene: TRBJ1-3; len: 16; CDR3nt: TGTGCCAGCAGCGTAGGAACAGGGGGCGGTGGAAACACCATATATTTT; CDR3aa: CASSVGTGGGGNTIYF
v_gene: TRBV7-6; d_gene: TRBD1; abundance: .; j_gene: TRBJ2-7; len: 16; CDR3nt: TGTGCCAGCAGCCGCCTGGGACAGGGGGCGCACTACGAGCAGTACTTC; CDR3aa: CASSRLGQGAHYEQYF
v_gene: TRBV12-3/TRBV12-4; d_gene: TRBD1; abundance: many; j_gene: TRBJ1-1; len: 13; CDR3nt: TGTGCCAGCAGTTTGGGACAGGGCCTTGAAGCTTTCTTT; CDR3aa: CASSLGQGLEAFF
v_gene: TRBV29-1; d_gene: TRBD1; abundance: many; j_gene: TRBJ2-7; len: 15; CDR3nt: TGCAGCGTTTTATCGGACGGACAGGCTTCCTACGAGCAGTACTTC; CDR3aa: CSVLSDGQASYEQYF
v_gene: TRBV10-2; d_gene: TRBD1; abundance: .; j_gene: TRBJ1-4; len: 15; CDR3nt: TGCGCCAGCAGTGGGAACAGGGGAGGCACTGAAAAACTGTTTTTT; CDR3aa: CASSGNRGGTEKLFF
v_gene: TRBV7-2; d_gene: TRBD2; abundance: .; j_gene: TRBJ2-7; len: 15; CDR3nt: TGTGCCAGCAGCCCAGGACTAGCGGGAGCAGACGAGCAGTACTTC; CDR3aa: CASSPGLAGADEQYF
v_gene: TRBV6-5; d_gene: .; abundance: .; j_gene: TRBJ2-7; len: 13; CDR3nt: TGTGCCAGCAGTTCAGGACAGCTCGGCGAGCAGTACTTC; CDR3aa: CASSSGQLGEQYF